Listed below are T cell receptor beta chains from one sample, sequenced in a study of blood T cell repertoires in COVID-19. TCRdb's table, derived via immunoSEQ multiplex PCR, lists solely in-frame clones and lacks some. The data show about 190,000 clones, around 91% seen once. The sequenced sample consisted of peripheral blood. Every receptor here comes from a man aged 50-60 years with acute or convalescent COVID-19. Both conserved end residues are part of each CDR3. The D gene is left open where the match is weak. Clone size, where shown, is once, few, many, or a class for clones that have expanded.

D gene	clone size	V gene	CDR3 length	J gene	CDR3 DNA	CDR3 protein
TRBD1	.	TRBV13	16	TRBJ2-3	TGTGCCAGCAGCGGGGGACAGGTAAAAGGCACAGATACGCAGTATTTT	CASSGGQVKGTDTQYF
.	.	TRBV28	14	TRBJ1-5	TGTGCCAGCAGTTTCCACTTAGGGGTACAGCCCCAGCATTTT	CASSFHLGVQPQHF
TRBD1	.	TRBV25-1	17	TRBJ1-4	TGTGCCAGCAGTGGGGACAGGGGGGGGACAACTAATGAAAAACTGTTTTTT	CASSGDRGGTTNEKLFF
.	.	TRBV7-9	13	TRBJ1-2	TGTGCCAGCAGCTTAGGATCCCAGGGTGGCTACACCTTC	CASSLGSQGGYTF
TRBD1	.	TRBV3-1/TRBV3-2	15	TRBJ1-6	TGTGCCAGCAGCCAGGGACAGTTCTATAATTCACCCCTCCACTTT	CASSQGQFYNSPLHF
.	.	TRBV28	16	TRBJ2-7	TGTGCCAGCAGTTTATATTGGGAGGCAGGGAACTACGAGCAGTACTTC	CASSLYWEAGNYEQYF
TRBD2	.	TRBV18	16	TRBJ2-1	TGTGCCAGCTCAGTAAAAGCGGGAAGCTCCTACAATGAGCAGTTCTTC	CASSVKAGSSYNEQFF
TRBD1	.	TRBV7-9	13	TRBJ2-2	TGTGCCAGCGGCGGACAGGGTGAAAGGGAGCTGTTTTTT	CASGGQGERELFF
.	.	TRBV3-1/TRBV3-2	15	TRBJ1-3	TGTGCCAGCAGCCAAGATTCGGGGGCTGGAAACACCATATATTTT	CASSQDSGAGNTIYF
.	.	TRBV28	13	TRBJ2-7	TGTGCCAGCAGAGGAGGGACGGTGGACGAGCAGTACTTC	CASRGGTVDEQYF
.	.	TRBV5-1	13	TRBJ2-5	TGCGCCAGCAGTTACAGGGCGCGGGAGACCCAGTACTTC	CASSYRARETQYF
TRBD2	.	TRBV9	17	TRBJ2-3	TGTGCCAGCAGCGTAGTCTGGGTGGGGGGGGAATGGAATACGCAGTATTTT	CASSVVWVGGEWNTQYF
TRBD2	.	TRBV6-5	14	TRBJ2-1	TGTGCCAGCAGTTACTTCGCGGGAGTTAATGAGCAGTTCTTC	CASSYFAGVNEQFF
TRBD2	.	TRBV9	18	TRBJ2-2	TGTGCCAGCAGCGGAACTAGCGGGGGCGCCTGGTCCCCCGGGGAGCTGTTTTTT	CASSGTSGGAWSPGELFF
TRBD1	.	TRBV7-9	15	TRBJ2-7	TGTGCCAGCAGCTCCAAGACAGGGGGCAGCTACGAGCAGTACTTC	CASSSKTGGSYEQYF
TRBD2	.	TRBV5-8	14	TRBJ2-1	TGTGCCAGCAGCGGACTAGAGGTTTCCAATGAGCAGTTCTTC	CASSGLEVSNEQFF
.	.	TRBV27	19	TRBJ1-5	TGTGCCAGCAGTTTGGTGGGGGCCGGGGGGCAGGATAGCAATCAGCCCCAGCATTTT	CASSLVGAGGQDSNQPQHF
TRBD1	.	TRBV4-1	16	TRBJ1-4	TGCGCCAGCAGCCAGGTGGGGGCAGGGGGTACAGAAAAACTGTTTTTT	CASSQVGAGGTEKLFF
TRBD2	.	TRBV28	16	TRBJ2-1	TGTGCCAGCAGTTTATCCTCTAGCGGGGGGTACAATGAGCAGTTCTTC	CASSLSSSGGYNEQFF
.	.	TRBV25-1	14	TRBJ1-2	TGTGCCAGCAGTGAACCGGGCAGGGCAGAAGGCTACACCTTC	CASSEPGRAEGYTF
TRBD2	few	TRBV30	20	TRBJ2-1	TGTGCCTGGAGTGTACTGGGGAGACTAGCGGGAGGGAGCTCCTACAATGAGCAGTTCTTC	CAWSVLGRLAGGSSYNEQFF
.	.	TRBV2	16	TRBJ2-3	TGTGCCAGCACTGATCCGGGACACTCTAGCACAGATACGCAGTATTTT	CASTDPGHSSTDTQYF
TRBD1	.	TRBV28	18	TRBJ1-5	TGTGCCAGCAGTTTTGACAGGGAGGTACGTTATAGCAATCAGCCCCAGCATTTT	CASSFDREVRYSNQPQHF
.	.	TRBV4-3	15	TRBJ1-2	TGCGCCAGCAGCCAAGATTTCAGGGAGGGCTATGGCTACACCTTC	CASSQDFREGYGYTF